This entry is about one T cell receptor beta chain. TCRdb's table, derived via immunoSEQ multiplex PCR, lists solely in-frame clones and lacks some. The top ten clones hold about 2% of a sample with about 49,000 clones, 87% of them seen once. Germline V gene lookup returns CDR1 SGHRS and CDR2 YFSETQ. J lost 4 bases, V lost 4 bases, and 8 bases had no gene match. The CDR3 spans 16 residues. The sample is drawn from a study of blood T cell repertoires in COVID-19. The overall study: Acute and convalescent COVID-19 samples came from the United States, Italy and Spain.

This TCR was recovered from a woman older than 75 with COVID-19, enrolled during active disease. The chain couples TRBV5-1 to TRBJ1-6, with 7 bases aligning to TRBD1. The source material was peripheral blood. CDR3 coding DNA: TGCGCCAGCAGCAAAAGGGGACAGTCGTATAATTCACCCCTCCACTTT. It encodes CASSKRGQSYNSPLHF.